This T cell receptor (beta chain) appears in the sequencing data of a study of T cells in Graves' hyperthyroidism and ophthalmopathy. This clonotype has a count of ten or more. This CDR3 contains 16 residues. The germline CDR1 and CDR2 sequences are LGHDT and YNNKEL (reference sequence). Trimming shortened V by 5 bases and J by 2 bases, and 16 bases separated the two germline ends. Amplification yielded TCR beta CDR3 regions, with RNA transcripts as the source. The HTBI primer set served for first-round RT-PCR of the TCR CDR3. TCRdb used MiXCR to reprocess the multiplex PCR reads, holding one entry per CDR3 protein. The top ten hold over 15% of the sample, which has 550,000 to 850,000 distinct CDR3 sequences, around 20% seen once.

The clonotype originates from a woman between 45 and 65 years old with Graves' hyperthyroidism that later progressed to Graves' ophthalmopathy. Sequencing was carried out using blood. The V gene is TRBV3-1, the J gene TRBJ2-1, with D possibly matching TRBD1 (6 bases). The CDR3 loop is CASSLDSLSPYNEQFF. CDR3 DNA sequence: TGTGCCAGCAGCTTGGACAGTCTTAGCCCCTACAATGAGCAGTTCTTC.